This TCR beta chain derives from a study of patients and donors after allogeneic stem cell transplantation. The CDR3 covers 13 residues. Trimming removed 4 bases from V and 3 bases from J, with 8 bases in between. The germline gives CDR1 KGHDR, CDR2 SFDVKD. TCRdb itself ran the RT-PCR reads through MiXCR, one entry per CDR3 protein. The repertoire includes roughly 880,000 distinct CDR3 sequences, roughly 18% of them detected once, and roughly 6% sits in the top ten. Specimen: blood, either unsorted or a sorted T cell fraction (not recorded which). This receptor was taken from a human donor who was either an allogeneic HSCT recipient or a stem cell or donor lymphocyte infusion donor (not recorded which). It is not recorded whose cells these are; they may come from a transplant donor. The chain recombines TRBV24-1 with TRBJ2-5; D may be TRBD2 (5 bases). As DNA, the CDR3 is TGTGCCACCAGTGACACCGGGAAAGAGACCCAGTACTTC. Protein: CATSDTGKETQYF.